This record looks at one T cell receptor (beta chain) sequence and its context. Its antigen target is currently unknown. One end of the junction is discordant with germline, which a read error may explain. These data come from a study of blood T cells in healthy people across ages (dated by TCRdb to between 2014 and 2016). With respect to the entire study: In model experiments, template switching captured about one uniquely barcoded TCR beta cDNA molecule for every two T cells. For two donors (one aged 18 to 30 and one aged 80 or older), the study analyzed two additional independent replicas of 1 million unique cDNA reads from the same blood draw. Age-related changes in TCR beta repertoire diversity were measured in the study by deep sequencing normalized with unique cDNA molecular identifiers. Donors of different ages were randomly distributed across sequencing lanes to avoid experimental bias. The donors were divided into four age groups: young (average around 16 years), middle-aged (about 39), aged (approximately 62) and long-lived (82). What the research found in general, with its limitations: Because profiling used bulk unsorted PBMCs, naive and antigen-experienced compartments could not be compared conclusively. The long-lived group showed more naive CD4+ T cells, fewer expanded clones and increased TCR diversity than the aged group, suggesting age selection. Total diversity estimates from one million sequenced T cells were considered lower bounds and underestimates. A strong correlation was found between observed TCR beta diversity and the percentage of naive T cells measured by flow cytometry. Because donor CMV infection status was unknown, age-related changes in expanded clonotypes were potentially confounded. As age increased, observed TCR beta diversity per million T cells dropped in a roughly linear way, and a significant reduction was already evident by age 40.

Library creation used 5' RACE. Sequencing was carried out with an Illumina HiSeq 2500. A second 7 to 11 cycle PCR used a sample-barcoded 5' primer and a J-beta primer mix. A unique molecular identifier was introduced onto each TCR beta cDNA molecule by a template-switch 5' adaptor carrying 12 random nucleotides. At least 2.5 million CDR3-containing paired-end reads were obtained from each sample. First-strand cDNA was synthesized from all RNA with the Mint cDNA synthesis kit, primed by a TRBC-specific oligonucleotide. All cDNA was treated with uracil-DNA glycosylase and then went through a first 18-cycle PCR with the universal primers M1SS and BC2_uni_R. Per the authors' processing: For normalization, 1 million high-quality reads were randomly selected from each sample, with every read carrying a distinct molecular identifier. Instead of being binned into consensus sequences, reads with shared molecular identifiers were discarded. MiTCR, run with a Q25 quality threshold and the strictest error-elimination algorithm, handled CDR3 identification, clonotype clustering and error correction. Lower-bound total TCR beta diversity was estimated with a nonparametric unseen species model using Euler transformation. Through fastp at Q25 and MiXCR, TCRdb rebuilt clones from the public reads, retaining in-frame beta chains. Under each unique CDR3 protein, matching rows form one entry showing the most common genes and DNA. TCRdb's processing, not the study's, gives the V and J calls here. The sample table shows about 1.4 million distinct CDR3 sequences, and almost 60% are seen once. Over 5.5% of the sample goes to the ten largest clones.

The CDR3 sequence holds 13 residues, the cysteine and phenylalanine included. Left in the record is the CDR3 DNA by itself, 39 bases read in frame from the first base. CDR1 and CDR2 are drawn from the germline V gene (reference sequence): MNHEY, SMNVEV. Systemically healthy Caucasian individuals from Russia, some 36 in total and aged roughly 6 to 90 years, were included as donors. Each donor gave about 9.8 milliliters of peripheral blood, drawn into EDTA-treated Vacutainer tubes. Ficoll-Paque density-gradient centrifugation was used to isolate PBMCs, with at least 6.5 million per sample. Trizol reagent was used to extract total RNA from PBMCs, with at least 6 micrograms per sample. For every donor, an aliquot of PBMCs went through flow cytometry to measure the percentages of naive CD45RAhigh/CD27high T cells.

Specimen: blood. The chain is assembled from TRBV27 and TRBJ2-2; 8 of the junction bases match TRBD2. The receptor comes from a young man in good health. Here is the DNA: TGTGCCGGCAGCGGGAGCAACACCGGGGAGCTGTTTTTT. This sequence encodes CAGSGSNTGELFF.